This TCR beta chain stems from a study of cytomegalovirus exposure and HLA in healthy donors. Study-level findings and limits: Upon later analysis, TCR association rates were observed to vary by HLA locus, being highest for DRB1 and lowest for HLA-C. Earlier results showed most TCR beta V segments being productive about 87% or about 30% of the time.

Amplification used 60 Vbeta primers and 13 Jbeta primers. Profiled with immunoSEQ multiplex PCR; TCRdb holds only in-frame clones, not every one. The table lists some 150,000 clones, 76% of them singletons. Worth noting for this clone: Its antigen is currently unknown.

This CDR3 is built from 15 residues. The V end lost 1 base, the J end lost 6 bases, and 13 bases lay between the germline ends. Germline V gene lookup returns CDR1 SEHNR and CDR2 FQNEAQ (reference sequence). Sequencing was done on a sample of PBMCs. This chain links TRBV7-9 with TRBJ1-5, with a possible D match to TRBD1 (5 bases). This clonotype was obtained from a woman in her thirties or forties in good health and CMV-seronegative. The CDR3 loop reads CASSLGVGVVQPQHF. CDR3 nucleotides: TGTGCCAGCAGCTTAGGCGTAGGGGTGGTTCAGCCCCAGCATTTT. Supplemented by reference TRBV7-9 and TRBJ1-5, the full variable domain reads DTGVSQNPRHKITKRGQNVTFRCDPISEHNRLYWYRQTLGQGPEFLTYFQNEAQLEKSRLLSDRFSAERPKGSFSTLEIQRTEQGDSAMYLCASSLGVGVVQPQHFGDGTRLSIL.